This T cell receptor beta chain came from a study of technical replicates of blood from a handful of donors. Here immunoSEQ multiplex PCR was the method, and the copy in TCRdb shows in-frame clones only, minus some. Seen here are more than 70,000 clones, 92% observed once, and the top ten hold more than 0.25%. This receptor was identified in a human donor in good health. Sequencing input: T cells isolated from PBMCs.

For the CDR3, the DNA is TGTGCCAGCAGCCCGGACAGGGGGCGAACTCAGCCCCAGCATTTT. It translates to CASSPDRGRTQPQHF. The gene calls are TRBV5-4 and TRBJ1-5, with 11 bases fitting TRBD1. Per germline, CDR1 SGHNT and CDR2 YYREEE (reference sequence). The ends lost 4 bases at V and 6 bases at J; junction bases unmatched: 6. The CDR3 runs 15 residues.